These T cell receptor beta chains were read from a single sample in a study of OX40 agonist ivuxolimab in advanced cancers. Profiled with immunoSEQ multiplex PCR; TCRdb holds only in-frame clones, not every one. This sample yields around 60,000 clones, of which about 88% are seen a single time; around 2.1% belongs to the top ten. The input for sequencing was CD4+ or CD8+ T cells sorted from blood, taken in a trial of the OX40 agonist ivuxolimab. Source of these receptors: an adult with an advanced solid tumor such as melanoma, head and neck, liver or kidney cancer. The CDR3 runs from the conserved cysteine through the conserved F or W. A D gene is named only where the DNA matches it firmly. Only some rows state a clone size, as once, few, many or a class for expanded clones.

d_call: TRBD1
v_call: TRBV28
clone_size: .
j_call: TRBJ1-5
cdr3_nt: TGTGCCAGCAGTTTCCGGACAGGACATCAGCCCCAGCATTTT
cdr3_aa: CASSFRTGHQPQHF

d_call: TRBD2
v_call: TRBV5-1
clone_size: .
j_call: TRBJ2-1
cdr3_nt: TGCGCCAGCAGCGCGGGACTAGCCGGAAGGGGTGAGCAGTTCTTC
cdr3_aa: CASSAGLAGRGEQFF

d_call: TRBD2
v_call: TRBV14
clone_size: once
j_call: TRBJ2-5
cdr3_nt: TGTGCCAGCAGCCTCCCTGGGGGACTAGCAAAGACCCAGTACTTC
cdr3_aa: CASSLPGGLAKTQYF

d_call: TRBD2
v_call: TRBV6-5
clone_size: .
j_call: TRBJ2-7
cdr3_nt: TGTGCCAGCAGTTCTAGCGGGATCAGTTCCTACGAGCAGTACTTC
cdr3_aa: CASSSSGISSYEQYF

d_call: .
v_call: TRBV19
clone_size: .
j_call: TRBJ1-1
cdr3_nt: TGTGCCAGTAGTATGGCCGGCTACCCCGCTGAAGCTTTCTTT
cdr3_aa: CASSMAGYPAEAFF

d_call: .
v_call: TRBV6-5
clone_size: .
j_call: TRBJ1-5
cdr3_nt: TGTGCCAGCAGGTCCGGCAACTCTAATCAGCCCCAGCATTTT
cdr3_aa: CASRSGNSNQPQHF

d_call: .
v_call: TRBV7-6
clone_size: .
j_call: TRBJ2-7
cdr3_nt: TGTGCCAGCAGCTTACTAGCAAAAAGCTCCTACGAGCAGTACTTC
cdr3_aa: CASSLLAKSSYEQYF

d_call: TRBD1
v_call: TRBV5-1
clone_size: .
j_call: TRBJ1-5
cdr3_nt: TGCGCCAGCAGCTTGGTTCCAGGGGGGGATCAGCCCCAGCATTTT
cdr3_aa: CASSLVPGGDQPQHF

d_call: .
v_call: TRBV2
clone_size: .
j_call: TRBJ1-5
cdr3_nt: TGTGCCTCCGGGAGGGCGGGGACTAGCAATCAGCCCCAGCATTTT
cdr3_aa: CASGRAGTSNQPQHF

d_call: TRBD2
v_call: TRBV11-3
clone_size: .
j_call: TRBJ2-3
cdr3_nt: TGTGCCAGCAGTTGGCGGGGGGGCCGGGAAGATACGCAGTATTTT
cdr3_aa: CASSWRGGREDTQYF

d_call: TRBD2
v_call: TRBV10-1
clone_size: once
j_call: TRBJ2-5
cdr3_nt: TGCGCCAGCAGTGACGGGGGGACTGAAGAGACCCAGTACTTC
cdr3_aa: CASSDGGTEETQYF

d_call: TRBD1
v_call: TRBV5-1
clone_size: few
j_call: TRBJ1-1
cdr3_nt: TGCGCCAGCAGCTCCCTGACAGGGAAACTTTTATTT
cdr3_aa: CASSSLTGKLLF

d_call: .
v_call: TRBV5-1
clone_size: .
j_call: TRBJ1-5
cdr3_nt: TGCGCCAGCAGCTTAGGGGTCTCGAATCAGCCCCAGCATTTT
cdr3_aa: CASSLGVSNQPQHF

d_call: .
v_call: TRBV6-6
clone_size: .
j_call: TRBJ1-4
cdr3_nt: TGTGCCAGCAGTTATGATCGTCCCGCAAATGAAAAACTGTTTTTT
cdr3_aa: CASSYDRPANEKLFF